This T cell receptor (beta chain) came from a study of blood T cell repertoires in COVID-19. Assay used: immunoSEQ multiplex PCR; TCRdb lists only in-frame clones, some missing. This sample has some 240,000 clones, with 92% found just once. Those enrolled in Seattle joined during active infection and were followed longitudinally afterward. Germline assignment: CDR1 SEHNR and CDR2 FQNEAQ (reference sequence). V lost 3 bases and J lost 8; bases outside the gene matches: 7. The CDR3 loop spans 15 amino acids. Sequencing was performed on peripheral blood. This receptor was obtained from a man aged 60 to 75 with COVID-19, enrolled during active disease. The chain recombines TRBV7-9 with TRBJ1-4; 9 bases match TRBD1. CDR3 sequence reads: CASSFVGQGGEKLFF. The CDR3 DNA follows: TGTGCCAGCAGCTTCGTGGGACAGGGTGGGGAAAAACTGTTTTTT.